This section outlines one TCR beta chain sequence together with its context. V lost 0 bases to trimming and J lost 0 bases, with 8 bases between them. The CDR3 sequence is 15 residues long. The germline V gene has CDR1 SGHNT and CDR2 YYREEE (reference sequence). The data were taken from a study of cytomegalovirus exposure and HLA in healthy donors. Every donor was a healthy person donating bone marrow. A multiplex PCR was run with 60 Vbeta primers and 13 Jbeta primers. Produced via immunoSEQ multiplex PCR; TCRdb's table is partial and in-frame only. Found here are roughly 110,000 clones, approximately 85% of them singletons; the top ten hold less than 2%.

The TCR comes from a middle-aged man in good health and CMV-seronegative. The chain links TRBV5-4 to TRBJ2-3; the D is unclear. Sequencing was carried out using PBMCs. CDR3 protein: CASSLGFPSTDTQYF. CDR3 DNA sequence: TGTGCCAGCAGCTTGGGTTTCCCAAGCACAGATACGCAGTATTTT.